This T cell receptor (beta chain) was found in a study of blood T cell repertoires in COVID-19. At the level of the study: Sites across the United States, Italy and Spain contributed samples from acute and convalescent COVID-19. In each case, the material was cDNA or gDNA derived from T cells, B-cell-depleted T cells, or PBMCs.

Recruitment covered roughly 22 US areas and drew participants whose ages spanned roughly 18 to 89 years. Self-reported history from a screening survey and questionnaire set each donor's cohort. This CDR3 has 12 residues. V was pared by 5 bases and J by 11 bases, with 6 bases of the junction left unmatched. Germline CDR1 reads SGHTA; CDR2 reads FQGNSA. Method: immunoSEQ multiplex PCR; TCRdb's copy keeps in-frame clones and lacks some. The data hold fewer than 250,000 clones, with approximately 80% observed a single time. V gene TRBV7-2 combines with J gene TRBJ2-3, with TRBD2 matching over 8 bases. The source material was PBMCs or T cells enriched from blood (not recorded which). This sequence originates from a woman aged 40 to 50 with acute COVID-19. In DNA form, the CDR3 reads TGTGCCAGCAGCGCTGCGAGCGGGGGGCAGTATTTT. Its translation is CASSAASGGQYF.